This T cell receptor beta chain was documented in a study of regulatory T cells in long-lasting Graves disease. Study context: The term persistent Graves' disease signified upward of 5 years on antithyroid drugs with positive TSH receptor antibodies. Findings of the study overall: It was possible that the small sample size reduced accuracy. Persistent disease samples used TRBV28, TRBJ1-2 and TRBJ2-5 preferentially.

Worth noting for this clonotype: What it recognizes is unknown. This sequence is one base from a far larger clone and is likely a read error.

Regarding time point: persistent/refractory GD, antithyroid drugs over 5 years with positive TRAb. RNA extracted from PBMCs served as the sequencing template. One endocrinology department in Xi'an, China, was where patients came from. For TCR beta, libraries came from iRepertoire HTBI primers and Arm-PCR of CDR3 regions. MiXCR, applied by TCRdb to the multiplex PCR reads, yields one record per CDR3 protein. Altogether 400,000 or so distinct CDR3 sequences are present, around 20% being singletons, with the ten largest covering less than 25%. V lost 5 bases to trimming and J lost 1 base; unmatched junction nucleotides: 10. From germline, CDR1 is ENHRY and CDR2 SYGVKD. This CDR3 is 16 amino acids long.

The sequencing here drew on peripheral blood mononuclear cells (PBMCs), taken when the disease was refractory, from a patient treated with antithyroid drugs. This TCR was sampled from a female donor with Graves disease. The rearrangement uses TRBV10-3 and TRBJ1-1, with 7 bases matching TRBD1. The CDR3 DNA reads TGTGCCATCAGTTTACAGGGGCCGAAAGCGAACACTGAAGCTTTCTTT. Translated, it gives CAISLQGPKANTEAFF.